These 18 T cell receptor beta chains originate from one sample sequenced in a study of shared clonotypes between healthy human individuals. Naive CD8 cells lacked CD45RO and underwent positive selection for CCR7, leaving out terminally differentiated effector memory CD45RA+ cells. Assay used: immunoSEQ multiplex PCR; TCRdb lists only in-frame clones, some missing. The data hold about 2 million clones, with roughly 94% observed a single time. Sample: naive CD8+ T cells sorted from blood. All receptors derive from a man younger than 30 in good health.

The chain combines TRBV2 with TRBJ2-7; 7 bases line up with TRBD1. The CDR3 runs to 11 residues. The V gene's germline CDR1 is SNHLY and CDR2 FYNNEI. Unmatched junction bases numbered 1, after V lost 11 bases and J lost 0 bases. This CDR3 reads CAWDSSYEQYF. The CDR3 DNA reads as TGTGCCTGGGACAGCTCCTACGAGCAGTACTTC.

In DNA, the CDR3 is TGCAGCGCTTCTCATACAGTTACTAATGAAAAACTGTTTTTT. Its protein product is CSASHTVTNEKLFF. This chain uses TRBV29-1 with TRBJ1-4; D is ambiguous. V shed 7 bases and J shed 2 bases, with 14 bases lying between them. Germline CDR1 is SQVTM and CDR2 is ANQGSEA. The CDR3 loop spans 14 amino acids.

Comments on this clone: This CDR3 is also generated by other DNA sequences in the sample. The chain has TRBV27 and TRBJ2-2, with D perhaps matching TRBD2 (5 bases). CDR1 and CDR2 from the germline V gene are MNHEY and SMNVEV (reference sequence). V was clipped by 3 bases and J by 8 bases, with 7 bases between them. This CDR3 region has 12 residues. The CDR3 reads CASSFRGGELFF. The DNA for the CDR3 is TGTGCCAGCAGTTTTCGAGGGGGGGAGCTGTTTTTT.

This clone was recorded a few times. The CDR3 region has the DNA TGTGCCAGCAGCTTAGGGGACGCCTACGAGCAGTACTTC. Translation: CASSLGDAYEQYF. The gene calls are TRBV13 and TRBJ2-7; no reliable D call. V was clipped by 0 bases and J by 2 bases, with 5 bases between them. The length of the CDR3 is 13 residues. From germline, CDR1 is PRHDT and CDR2 FYEKMQ (reference sequence). Full variable domain (missing parts from reference TRBV13 and TRBJ2-7): AAGVIQSPRHLIKEKRETATLKCYPIPRHDTVYWYQQGPGQDPQFLISFYEKMQSDKGSIPDRFSAQQFSDYHSELNMSSLELGDSALYFCASSLGDAYEQYFGPGTRLTVT.

The chain uses TRBV6-4 and TRBJ1-6; 8 nucleotides line up with TRBD1. Unmatched junction bases numbered 15, after V lost 3 bases and J lost 8 bases. CDR3 size: 18 residues. CDR1 is MRHNA, CDR2 SNTAGT, per germline. CDR3 coding DNA: TGTGCCAGCAGTGATTGGTTGGAGGGGGACAGGCCTTATTCACCCCTCCACTTT. Its protein product is CASSDWLEGDRPYSPLHF.

This clone is a singleton in its sample. The V gene is TRBV6-5, the J gene TRBJ1-1; D unresolved. This CDR3 has 15 residues. Germline V gene data show CDR1 as MNHEY and CDR2 as SVGAGI. V was cut by 0 bases and J by 3 bases, with 11 bases left in between. Here the CDR3 reads CASSYSSAGDTEAFF. In DNA form, the CDR3 reads TGTGCCAGCAGTTACTCGTCAGCCGGGGACACTGAAGCTTTCTTT.

The genes are TRBV9 and TRBJ2-1; D is undetermined. The CDR3 totals 13 residues. Germline assignment: CDR1 SGDLS and CDR2 YYNGEE. The germline V and J ends were trimmed by 0 bases and 9 bases, with 10 bases remaining between them. CDR3 DNA sequence: TGTGCCAGCAGCGTAGTCTCGCAGGCTGAGCAGTTCTTC. It codes for CASSVVSQAEQFF. Variable domain in full (rest from reference TRBV9 and TRBJ2-1): DSGVTQTPKHLITATGQRVTLRCSPRSGDLSVYWYQQSLDQGLQFLIQYYNGEERAKGNILERFSAQQFPDLHSELNLSSLELGDSALYFCASSVVSQAEQFFGPGTRLTVL.

The rearrangement links TRBV9 to TRBJ2-7; D might be TRBD2 (6 bases). CDR3 length equals 14 residues. Per germline, CDR1 SGDLS and CDR2 YYNGEE. Deletions cut 3 bases from V and 6 bases from J, with 16 bases between. CDR3 amino acids: CASSAGLSMAEQYF. The CDR3 nucleotides are TGTGCCAGCAGCGCCGGACTATCCATGGCCGAGCAGTACTTC.

In this sample, this clone turned up once. The chain carries TRBV7-6 and TRBJ2-5; weak D call: TRBD2 (6 bases). Germline V gene sequence: CDR1 SGHVS, CDR2 FNYEAQ. The CDR3 contains 17 residues. V was cut by 3 bases and J by 1 base, with 18 bases left in between. As DNA, the CDR3 is TGTGCCAGCAGCTTTTCGACCCTCTCGCGGGGCCAAGAGACCCAGTACTTC. Encoded protein: CASSFSTLSRGQETQYF. The full variable domain, in which reference TRBV7-6 and TRBJ2-5 provide the parts outside the CDR3, is GAGVSQSPRYKVTKRGQDVALRCDPISGHVSLYWYRQALGQGPEFLTYFNYEAQQDKSGLPNDRFSAERPEGSISTLTIQRTEQRDSAMYRCASSFSTLSRGQETQYFGPGTRLLVL.

V usage is TRBV28 and J usage is TRBJ2-7; TRBD1 matches 8 bases. This CDR3 comprises 16 residues. CDR1 and CDR2 (germline): MDHEN, SYDVKM. Trimming at V came to 3 bases and at J to 6 bases, leaving 13 bases not matched to a gene. In DNA, the CDR3 is TGTGCCAGCAGTTTTGGGCAGGGGGCTTTACCTCTCGAGCAGTACTTC. It is translated as CASSFGQGALPLEQYF.

V is TRBV5-6 and J is TRBJ1-2; D gene ambiguous. The CDR3 covers 16 residues. The V gene's germline CDR1 is SGHDT and CDR2 YYEEEE. V gave up 6 bases and J gave up 1 base, with 19 bases separating them. The CDR3 DNA is TGTGCCAGCACCAAACTCGAAGGGCAAGTTAACTATGGCTACACCTTC. As protein: CASTKLEGQVNYGYTF.

The chain links TRBV6-4 to TRBJ2-2; 11 bases fit TRBD2. The trim removed 5 bases at V and 6 bases at J, leaving 2 bases unmatched. The CDR3 spans 14 residues. The germline V gene has CDR1 MRHNA and CDR2 SNTAGT. CDR3 region: CASSSLAGAGELFF. The CDR3 nucleotides read TGTGCCAGCAGTTCACTAGCGGGAGCCGGGGAGCTGTTTTTT.

A word on this clone: This CDR3 is also generated by other DNA sequences in the sample. The V call is TRBV7-9, the J call TRBJ2-2, with D perhaps TRBD1 or TRBD2 (5 bases each). CDR1 SEHNR and CDR2 FQNEAQ come from the germline V gene (reference sequence). The CDR3 is 12 amino acids. V was clipped by 6 bases and J by 8 bases, with 10 bases between them. CDR3 sequence (DNA): TGTGCCAGCAGTCCAGGGACGGGGGAGCTGTTTTTT. Amino acid sequence: CASSPGTGELFF.

The V call is TRBV5-1, the J call TRBJ1-6; 8 nucleotides agree with TRBD1. The V gene's germline CDR1 is SGHRS and CDR2 YFSETQ. There are 14 residues in the CDR3. Trimming at V came to 4 bases and at J to 7 bases, leaving 4 bases not matched to a gene. CDR3 DNA: TGCGCCAGCAGCAAGGACAGGGAGAATTCACCCCTCCACTTT. Protein product: CASSKDRENSPLHF. The full variable domain, with the rest looked up from reference TRBV5-1 and TRBJ1-6, is KAGVTQTPRYLIKTRGQQVTLSCSPISGHRSVSWYQQTPGQGLQFLFEYFSETQRNKGNFPGRFSGRQFSNSRSEMNVSTLELGDSALYLCASSKDRENSPLHFGNGTRLTVT.

This chain joins TRBV5-4 and TRBJ2-7, with 9 nucleotides matching TRBD1. There are 13 residues in the CDR3. V was clipped by 5 bases and J by 6 bases; unmatched bases: 6. Germline V gene sequence: CDR1 SGHNT, CDR2 YYREEE (reference sequence). The DNA for the CDR3 is TGTGCCAGCAGACCACAGGGGGCACTCGAGCAGTACTTC. This sequence encodes CASRPQGALEQYF.

On this clone: The identical CDR3 is also encoded by other nucleotide sequences in the sample. The chain joins TRBV29-1 to TRBJ2-7; 8 nucleotides agree with TRBD2. Trimming took 6 bases from V and 2 from J; bases not matched to a gene: 6. The CDR3 sequence is 13 residues long. In germline, CDR1 is SQVTM, CDR2 ANQGSEA. Here the CDR3 reads CSVLTSGPYEQYF. For the CDR3, the DNA is TGCAGCGTCCTAACTAGCGGCCCCTACGAGCAGTACTTC.

The J gene is TRBJ2-4, the V gene TRBV5-3; 7 bases are shared with TRBD1. TRBV5-3 is marked as an open reading frame, function uncertain. The CDR3 loop spans 15 amino acids. V lost 8 bases and J lost 0; bases outside the gene matches: 8. CDR3 region: CARTDRLIAKNIQYF. In DNA form, the CDR3 reads TGTGCCAGGACGGACAGGCTTATAGCCAAAAACATTCAGTACTTC.

The rearrangement links TRBV6-5 to TRBJ1-2; perhaps TRBD1 as D (6 bases). From germline, CDR1 is MNHEY and CDR2 SVGAGI. The V and J ends lost 1 base and 6 bases respectively, with 9 bases between them. This CDR3 has 13 amino acids. CDR3 region: CASSYLEGDGYTF. The CDR3 nucleotides are TGTGCCAGCAGTTACTTAGAGGGGGATGGCTACACCTTC.